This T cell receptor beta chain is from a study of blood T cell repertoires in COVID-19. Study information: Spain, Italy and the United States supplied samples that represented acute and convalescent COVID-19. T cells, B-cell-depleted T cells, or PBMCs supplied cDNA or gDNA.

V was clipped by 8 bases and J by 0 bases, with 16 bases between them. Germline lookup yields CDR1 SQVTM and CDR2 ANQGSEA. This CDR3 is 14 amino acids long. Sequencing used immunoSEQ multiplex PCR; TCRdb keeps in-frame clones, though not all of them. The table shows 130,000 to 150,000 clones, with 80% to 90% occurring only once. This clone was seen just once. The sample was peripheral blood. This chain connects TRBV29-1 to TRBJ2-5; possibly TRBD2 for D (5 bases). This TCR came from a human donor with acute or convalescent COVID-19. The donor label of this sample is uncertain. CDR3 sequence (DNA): TGCAGCACTAAGAGGGCAGGAGACCAAGAGACCCAGTACTTC. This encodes CSTKRAGDQETQYF.